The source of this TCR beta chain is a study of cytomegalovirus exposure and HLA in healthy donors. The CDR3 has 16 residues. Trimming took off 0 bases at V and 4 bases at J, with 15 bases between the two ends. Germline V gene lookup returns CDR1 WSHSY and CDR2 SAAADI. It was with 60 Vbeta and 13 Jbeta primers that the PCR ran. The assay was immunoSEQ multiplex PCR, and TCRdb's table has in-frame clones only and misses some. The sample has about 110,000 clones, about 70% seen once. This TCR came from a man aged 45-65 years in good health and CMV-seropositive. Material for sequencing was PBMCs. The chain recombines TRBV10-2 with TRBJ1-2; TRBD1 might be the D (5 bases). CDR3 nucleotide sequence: TGCGCCAGCAGTGAGTCGACCCCCATGGGGGGCTATGGCTACACCTTC. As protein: CASSESTPMGGYGYTF.